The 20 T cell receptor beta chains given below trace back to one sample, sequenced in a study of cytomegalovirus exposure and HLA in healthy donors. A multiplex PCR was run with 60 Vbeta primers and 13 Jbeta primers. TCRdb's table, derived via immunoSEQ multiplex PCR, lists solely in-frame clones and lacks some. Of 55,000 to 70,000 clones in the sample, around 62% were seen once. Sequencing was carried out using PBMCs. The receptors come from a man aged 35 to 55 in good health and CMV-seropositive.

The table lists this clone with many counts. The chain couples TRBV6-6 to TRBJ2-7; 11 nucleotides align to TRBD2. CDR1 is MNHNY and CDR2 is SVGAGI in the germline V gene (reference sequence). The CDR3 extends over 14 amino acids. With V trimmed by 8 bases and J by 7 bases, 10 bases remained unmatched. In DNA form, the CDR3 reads TGTGCCAGCTCCCTTGCTAGCGGGGGGCGGGAGCAGTACTTC. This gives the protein CASSLASGGREQYF.

CDR3 residues: CASSQDRGVRTEAFF. CDR3 nucleotide sequence: TGCGCCAGCAGCCAAGATCGCGGGGTTCGGACTGAAGCTTTCTTT. The genes are TRBV4-3 and TRBJ1-1; D gene ambiguous. The CDR3 has 15 amino acids. Germline loops: CDR1 LGHNA, CDR2 YSLEER. V lost 0 bases, J lost 5 bases, and 13 bases lay in between.

DNA of the CDR3: TGTGCCAGCAGCGTAGTCCAGGGTTCACCCCTCCACTTT. The encoded protein is CASSVVQGSPLHF. V and J are TRBV9 and TRBJ1-6; perhaps TRBD1 as D (5 bases). Germline values: CDR1 SGDLS, CDR2 YYNGEE. Deletions cut 0 bases from V and 9 bases from J, with 7 bases between. This CDR3 is built from 13 residues.

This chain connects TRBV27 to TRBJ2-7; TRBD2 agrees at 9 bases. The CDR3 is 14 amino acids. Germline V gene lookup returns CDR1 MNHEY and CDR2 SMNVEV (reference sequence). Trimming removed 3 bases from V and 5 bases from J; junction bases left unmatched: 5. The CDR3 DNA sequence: TGTGCCAGCAGTTTCAGGCTAGCGGGAAACGAGCAGTACTTC. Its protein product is CASSFRLAGNEQYF.

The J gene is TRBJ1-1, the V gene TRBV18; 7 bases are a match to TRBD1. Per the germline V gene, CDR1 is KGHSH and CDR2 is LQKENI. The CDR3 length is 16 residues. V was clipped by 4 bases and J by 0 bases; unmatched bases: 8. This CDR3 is CASSRTGTELNTEAFF. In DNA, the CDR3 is TGTGCCAGCTCACGGACCGGGACAGAACTGAACACTGAAGCTTTCTTT.

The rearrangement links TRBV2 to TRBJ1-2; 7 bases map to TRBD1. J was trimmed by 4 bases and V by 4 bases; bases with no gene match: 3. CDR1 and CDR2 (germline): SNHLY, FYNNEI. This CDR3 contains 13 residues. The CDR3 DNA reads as TGTGCCAGCAGTGGTGACAGGGTCTATGGCTACACCTTC. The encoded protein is CASSGDRVYGYTF.

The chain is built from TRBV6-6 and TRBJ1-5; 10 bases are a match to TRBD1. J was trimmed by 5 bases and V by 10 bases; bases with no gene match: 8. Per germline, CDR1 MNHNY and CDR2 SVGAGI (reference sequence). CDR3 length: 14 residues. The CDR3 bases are TGTGCCATCACGGACAGGGGGGATTATCAGCCCCAGCATTTT. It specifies CAITDRGDYQPQHF.

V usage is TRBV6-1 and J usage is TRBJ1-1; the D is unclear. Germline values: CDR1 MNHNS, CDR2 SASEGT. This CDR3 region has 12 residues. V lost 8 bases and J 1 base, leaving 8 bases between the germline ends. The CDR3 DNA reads TGTGCCAGCGTTGGGCCGAACACTGAAGCTTTCTTT. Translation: CASVGPNTEAFF.

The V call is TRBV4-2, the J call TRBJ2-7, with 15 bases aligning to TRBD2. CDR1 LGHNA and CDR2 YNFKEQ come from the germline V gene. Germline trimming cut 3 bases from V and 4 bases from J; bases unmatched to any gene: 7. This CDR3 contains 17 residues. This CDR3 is CASSQDSGTSGRYEQYF. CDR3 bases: TGTGCCAGCAGCCAGGACTCTGGGACTAGCGGGAGGTACGAGCAGTACTTC.

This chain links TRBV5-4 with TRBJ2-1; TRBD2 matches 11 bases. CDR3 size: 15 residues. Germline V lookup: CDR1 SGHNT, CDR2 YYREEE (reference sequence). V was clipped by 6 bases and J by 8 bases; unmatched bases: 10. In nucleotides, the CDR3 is TGTGCCAGCAACCCCCTAGCGGGGGGATACGATGAGCAGTTCTTC. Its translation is CASNPLAGGYDEQFF. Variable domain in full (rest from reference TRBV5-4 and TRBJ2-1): ETGVTQSPTHLIKTRGQQVTLRCSSQSGHNTVSWYQQALGQGPQFIFQYYREEENGRGNFPPRFSGLQFPNYSSELNVNALELDDSALYLCASNPLAGGYDEQFFGPGTRLTVL.

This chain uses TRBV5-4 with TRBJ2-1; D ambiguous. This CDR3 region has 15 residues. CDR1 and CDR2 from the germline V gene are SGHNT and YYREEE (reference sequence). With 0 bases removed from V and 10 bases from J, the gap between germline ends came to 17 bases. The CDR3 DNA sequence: TGTGCCAGCAGCTTGGATGGCGCCATAGCATCGGAGCAGTTCTTC. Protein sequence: CASSLDGAIASEQFF.

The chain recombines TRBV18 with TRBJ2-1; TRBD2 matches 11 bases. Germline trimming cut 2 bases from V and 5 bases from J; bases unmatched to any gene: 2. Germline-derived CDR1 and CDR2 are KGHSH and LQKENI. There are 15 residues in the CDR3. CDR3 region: CASSPGLAGHNEQFF. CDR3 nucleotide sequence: TGTGCCAGCTCACCAGGACTAGCGGGCCACAATGAGCAGTTCTTC. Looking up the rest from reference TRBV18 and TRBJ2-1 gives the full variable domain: NAGVMQNPRHLVRRRGQEARLRCSPMKGHSHVYWYRQLPEEGLKFMVYLQKENIIDESGMPKERFSAEFPKEGPSILRIQQVVRGDSAAYFCASSPGLAGHNEQFFGPGTRLTVL.

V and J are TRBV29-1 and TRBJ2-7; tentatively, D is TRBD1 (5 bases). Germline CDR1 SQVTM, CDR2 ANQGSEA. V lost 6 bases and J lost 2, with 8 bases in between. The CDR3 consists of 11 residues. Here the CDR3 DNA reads TGCAGCGTCAGGGCCGCCTACGAGCAGTACTTC. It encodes CSVRAAYEQYF.

The CDR3 DNA is TGTGCCAGCAGACGGACAAGCAATCAGCCCCAGCATTTT. It codes for CASRRTSNQPQHF. J is TRBJ1-5 and V is TRBV6-5, with D tentatively TRBD1 (5 bases). The length of the CDR3 is 13 residues. Trimming cost V 6 bases and J 1 base, with 7 bases left between them. Germline V gene data show CDR1 as MNHEY and CDR2 as SVGAGI.

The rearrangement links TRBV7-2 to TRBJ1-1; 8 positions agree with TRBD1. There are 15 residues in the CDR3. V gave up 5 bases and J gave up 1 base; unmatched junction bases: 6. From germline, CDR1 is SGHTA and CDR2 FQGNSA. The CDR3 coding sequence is TGTGCCAGCAGCCAAAGGACAGGGTGGAACACTGAAGCTTTCTTT. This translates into CASSQRTGWNTEAFF.

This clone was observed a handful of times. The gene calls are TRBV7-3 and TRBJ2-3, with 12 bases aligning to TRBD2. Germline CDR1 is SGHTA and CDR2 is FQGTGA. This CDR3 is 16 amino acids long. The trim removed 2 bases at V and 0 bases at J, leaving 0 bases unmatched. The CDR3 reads CASSLGLAGSTDTQYF. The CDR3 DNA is TGTGCCAGCAGCTTAGGACTAGCGGGGAGCACAGATACGCAGTATTTT.

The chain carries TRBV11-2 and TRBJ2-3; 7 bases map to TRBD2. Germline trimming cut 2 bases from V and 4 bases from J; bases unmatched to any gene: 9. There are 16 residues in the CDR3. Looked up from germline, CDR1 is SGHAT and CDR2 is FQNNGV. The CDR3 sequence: CASSLTLGGTADTQYF. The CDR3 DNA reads TGTGCCAGCAGCTTAACGCTGGGGGGGACGGCAGATACGCAGTATTTT.

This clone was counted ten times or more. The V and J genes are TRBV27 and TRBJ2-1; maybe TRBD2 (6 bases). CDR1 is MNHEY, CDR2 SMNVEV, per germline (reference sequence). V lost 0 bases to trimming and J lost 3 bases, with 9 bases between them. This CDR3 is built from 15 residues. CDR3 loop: CASSLSAGNYNEQFF. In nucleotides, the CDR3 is TGTGCCAGCAGTTTATCCGCGGGGAACTACAATGAGCAGTTCTTC.

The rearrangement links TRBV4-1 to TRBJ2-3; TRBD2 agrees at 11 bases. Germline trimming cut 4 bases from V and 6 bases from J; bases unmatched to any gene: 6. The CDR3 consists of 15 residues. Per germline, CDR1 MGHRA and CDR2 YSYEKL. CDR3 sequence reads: CASSPTSGASDTQYF. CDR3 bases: TGCGCCAGCAGCCCGACTAGCGGGGCGAGTGATACGCAGTATTTT.

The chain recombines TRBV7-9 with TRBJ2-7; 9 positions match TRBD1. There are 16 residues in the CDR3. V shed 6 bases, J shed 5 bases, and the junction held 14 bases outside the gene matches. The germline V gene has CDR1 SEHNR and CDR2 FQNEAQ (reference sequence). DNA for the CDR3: TGTGCCAGCAGTGGCCGAGGGGACAGGGCTATCCACGAGCAGTACTTC. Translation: CASSGRGDRAIHEQYF.